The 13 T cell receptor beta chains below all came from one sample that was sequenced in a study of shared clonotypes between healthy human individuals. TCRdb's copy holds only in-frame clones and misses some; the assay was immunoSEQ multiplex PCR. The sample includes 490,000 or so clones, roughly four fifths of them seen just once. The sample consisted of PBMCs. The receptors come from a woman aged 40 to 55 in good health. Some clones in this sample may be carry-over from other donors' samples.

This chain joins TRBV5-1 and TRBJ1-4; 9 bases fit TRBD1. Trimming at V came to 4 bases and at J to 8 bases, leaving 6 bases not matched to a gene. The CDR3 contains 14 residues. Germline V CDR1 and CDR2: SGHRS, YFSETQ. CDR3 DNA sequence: TGCGCCAGCAGCCGGGACAGGGAAGACGAAAAACTGTTTTTT. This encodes CASSRDREDEKLFF.

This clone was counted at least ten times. As DNA, the CDR3 is TGCAGTGCTAGAGCGGAGCGGGAAGCTTTCTTT. This translates into CSARAEREAFF. The chain has TRBV20-1 and TRBJ1-1; D unclear. Trimming pared 1 base from V and 8 bases from J, leaving 8 bases between. The CDR3 extends over 11 amino acids. Looked up from germline, CDR1 is DFQATT and CDR2 is SNEGSKA (reference sequence).

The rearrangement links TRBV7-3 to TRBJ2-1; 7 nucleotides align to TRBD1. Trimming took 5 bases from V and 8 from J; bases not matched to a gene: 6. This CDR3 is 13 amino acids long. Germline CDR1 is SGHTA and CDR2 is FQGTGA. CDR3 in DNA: TGTGCCAGCAGCCTACAGGGGTTGGATGAGCAGTTCTTC. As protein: CASSLQGLDEQFF.

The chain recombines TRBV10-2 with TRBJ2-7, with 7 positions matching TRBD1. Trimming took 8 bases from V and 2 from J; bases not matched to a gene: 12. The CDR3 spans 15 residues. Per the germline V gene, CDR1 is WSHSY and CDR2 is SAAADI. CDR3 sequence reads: CASADRAQGPYEQYF. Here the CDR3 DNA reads TGCGCCAGCGCTGACAGGGCCCAGGGTCCCTACGAGCAGTACTTC.

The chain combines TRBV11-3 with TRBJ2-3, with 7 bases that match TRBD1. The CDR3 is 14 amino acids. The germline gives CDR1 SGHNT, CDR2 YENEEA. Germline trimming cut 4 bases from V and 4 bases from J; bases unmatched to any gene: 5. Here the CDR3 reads CASSYRGSPDTQYF. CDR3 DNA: TGTGCCAGCAGCTACAGGGGTTCCCCAGATACGCAGTATTTT.

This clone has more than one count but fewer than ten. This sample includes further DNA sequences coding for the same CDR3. CDR3 nucleotides: TGTGCCAGCAGTGACTCCCGTTCTAACTATGGCTACACCTTC. This translates into CASSDSRSNYGYTF. The chain joins TRBV2 to TRBJ1-2; D is unresolved. Trimming took off 3 bases at V and 0 bases at J, with 8 bases between the two ends. The V gene's germline CDR1 is SNHLY and CDR2 FYNNEI. The CDR3 totals 14 residues.

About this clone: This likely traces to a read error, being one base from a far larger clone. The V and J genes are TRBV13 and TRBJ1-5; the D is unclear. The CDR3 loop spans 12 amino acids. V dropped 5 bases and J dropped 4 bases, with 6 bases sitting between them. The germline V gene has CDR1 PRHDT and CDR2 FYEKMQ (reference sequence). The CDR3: CASSTNNQPQHF. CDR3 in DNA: TGTGCCAGCAGCACCAATAATCAGCCCCAGCATTTT.

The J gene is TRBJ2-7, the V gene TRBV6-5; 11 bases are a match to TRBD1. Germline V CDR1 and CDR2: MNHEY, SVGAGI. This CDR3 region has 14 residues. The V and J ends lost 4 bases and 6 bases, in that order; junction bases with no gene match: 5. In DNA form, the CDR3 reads TGTGCCAGCAGTTCGGGACAGGGGGACAGCGAGCAGTACTTC. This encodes CASSSGQGDSEQYF.

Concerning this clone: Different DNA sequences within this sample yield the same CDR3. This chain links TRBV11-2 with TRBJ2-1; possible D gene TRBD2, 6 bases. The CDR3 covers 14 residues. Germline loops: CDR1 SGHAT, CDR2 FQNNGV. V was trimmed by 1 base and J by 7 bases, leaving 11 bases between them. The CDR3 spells CASSLGLASNEQFF. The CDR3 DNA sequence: TGTGCCAGCAGCTTAGGCCTAGCGTCTAATGAGCAGTTCTTC.

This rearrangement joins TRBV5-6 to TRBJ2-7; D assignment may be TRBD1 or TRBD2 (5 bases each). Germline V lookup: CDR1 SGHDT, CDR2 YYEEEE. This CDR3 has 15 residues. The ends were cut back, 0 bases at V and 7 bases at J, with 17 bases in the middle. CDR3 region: CASSLGGGGEGEQYF. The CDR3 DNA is TGTGCCAGCAGCTTGGGAGGTGGGGGAGAGGGAGAGCAGTACTTC.

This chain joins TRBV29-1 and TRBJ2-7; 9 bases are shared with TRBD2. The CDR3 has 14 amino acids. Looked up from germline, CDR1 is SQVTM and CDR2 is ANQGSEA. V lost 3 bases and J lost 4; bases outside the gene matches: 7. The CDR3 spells CSVEAGAGGYEQYF. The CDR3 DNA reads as TGCAGCGTTGAGGCTGGGGCGGGAGGGTACGAGCAGTACTTC.

The CDR3 nucleotides read TGTGCCTGGAGTGTAGTGGCGGGAGGGCCTGAGTTCTTC. Amino acids: CAWSVVAGGPEFF. This chain links TRBV30 with TRBJ2-1; 9 bases are shared with TRBD2. The length of the CDR3 is 13 residues. Germline V CDR1 and CDR2: GTSNPN, SVGIG (reference sequence). The V and J ends lost 0 bases and 14 bases, in that order; junction bases with no gene match: 8.

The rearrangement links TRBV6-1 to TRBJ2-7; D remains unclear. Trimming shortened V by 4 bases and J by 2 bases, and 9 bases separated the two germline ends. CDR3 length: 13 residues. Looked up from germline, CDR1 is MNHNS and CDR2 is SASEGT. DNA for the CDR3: TGTGCCAGCAGTGTCCGGGCCCCCTACGAGCAGTACTTC. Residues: CASSVRAPYEQYF.